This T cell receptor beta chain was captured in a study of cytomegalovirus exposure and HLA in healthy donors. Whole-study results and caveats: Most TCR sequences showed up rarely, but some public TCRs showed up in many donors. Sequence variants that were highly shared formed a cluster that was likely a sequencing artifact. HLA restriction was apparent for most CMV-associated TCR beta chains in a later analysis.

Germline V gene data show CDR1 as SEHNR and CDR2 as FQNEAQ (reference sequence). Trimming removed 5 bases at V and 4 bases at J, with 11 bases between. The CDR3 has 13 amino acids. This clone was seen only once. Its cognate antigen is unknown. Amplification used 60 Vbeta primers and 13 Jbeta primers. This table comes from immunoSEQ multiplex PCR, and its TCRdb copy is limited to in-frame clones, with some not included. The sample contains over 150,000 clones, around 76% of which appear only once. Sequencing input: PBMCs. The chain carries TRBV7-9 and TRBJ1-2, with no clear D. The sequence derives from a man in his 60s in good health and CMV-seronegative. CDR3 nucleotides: TGTGCCAGCAGCCCCTCTGAGGGCTATGGCTACACCTTC. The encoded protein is CASSPSEGYGYTF.